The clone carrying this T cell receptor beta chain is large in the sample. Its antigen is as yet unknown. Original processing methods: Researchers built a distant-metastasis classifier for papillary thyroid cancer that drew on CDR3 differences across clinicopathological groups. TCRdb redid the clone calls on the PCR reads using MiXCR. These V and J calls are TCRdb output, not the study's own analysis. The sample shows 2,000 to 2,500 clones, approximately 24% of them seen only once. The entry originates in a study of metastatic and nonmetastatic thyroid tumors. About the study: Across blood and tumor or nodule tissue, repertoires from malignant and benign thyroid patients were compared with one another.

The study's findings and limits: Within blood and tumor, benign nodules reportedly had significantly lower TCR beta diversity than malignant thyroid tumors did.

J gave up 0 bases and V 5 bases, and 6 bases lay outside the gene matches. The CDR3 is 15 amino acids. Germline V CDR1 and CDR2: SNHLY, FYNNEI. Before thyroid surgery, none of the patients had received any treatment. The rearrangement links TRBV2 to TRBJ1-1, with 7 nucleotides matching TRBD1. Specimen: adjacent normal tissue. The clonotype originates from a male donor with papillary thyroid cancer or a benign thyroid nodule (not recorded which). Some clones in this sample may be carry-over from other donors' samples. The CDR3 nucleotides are TGTGCCAGCAGTAAGGAGGGGGCCATGAACACTGAAGCTTTCTTT. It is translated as CASSKEGAMNTEAFF.